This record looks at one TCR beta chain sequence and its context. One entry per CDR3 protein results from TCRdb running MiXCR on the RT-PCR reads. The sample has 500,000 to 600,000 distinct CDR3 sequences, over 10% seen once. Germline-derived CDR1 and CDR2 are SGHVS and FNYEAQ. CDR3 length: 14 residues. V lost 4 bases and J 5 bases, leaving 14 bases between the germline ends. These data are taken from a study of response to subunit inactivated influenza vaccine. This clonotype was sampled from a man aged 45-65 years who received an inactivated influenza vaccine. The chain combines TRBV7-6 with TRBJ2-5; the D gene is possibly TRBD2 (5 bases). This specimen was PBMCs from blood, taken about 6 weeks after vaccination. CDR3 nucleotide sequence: TGTGCCAGCAGCTCTTGGGCTAGAGGGGAGACCCAGTACTTC. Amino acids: CASSSWARGETQYF.